These 14 T cell receptor beta chains were all obtained from the same sample, sequenced in a study of CD8+ T cells in alopecia areata. Using CD4, CD8alpha, NKG2D, NKG2ACE and other markers, pooled cutaneous lymph node cells were sorted. The authors extracted RNA and reverse transcribed it into cDNA as the sequencing template. The repertoire was sequenced with immunoSEQ multiplex PCR; TCRdb's copy has only in-frame clones and lacks some. Listed for the sample are roughly 260,000 clones, none seen a single time. The sequencing input was CD4+ T cells sorted from a lymph node. These receptors were collected from a C3H/HeJ mouse with alopecia areata. Mouse MHC haplotype: H2-k.

This clone was observed a few times. Any gene name here is a mouse gene name. From the germline J gene comes the end of the CDR3, since the read stops 4 residues before it. The chain carries TRBV13-1 and TRBJ2-2; D gene unclear. This CDR3 comprises 14 residues. Trimming took 0 bases from V and 4 from J, leaving 7 bases between them. Looked up from germline, CDR1 is NSHNY and CDR2 is SYGAGN. The sequenced CDR3 bases are TGTGCCAGCAGTGATGCAGGCATCACCGGG. It encodes CASSDAGITG. The full CDR3 sequence reads CASSDAGITGQLYF.

This clone occurred a few times. Genes and germline come from the mouse. Read data end 4 residues before the CDR3 end; the end is taken from the germline J gene. The same CDR3 is also encoded by other DNA sequences in this sample. J is TRBJ1-1 and V is TRBV31, with D uncertain. The CDR3 extends over 12 amino acids. Trimming took 0 bases from V and 4 from J, leaving 6 bases between them. Per germline, CDR1 GKSSPN and CDR2 SITVG. CDR3 residues: CAWSLWGTEVFF. Partial CDR3 DNA: TGTGCCTGGAGTCTCTGGGGCACA.

Of note for this clone: Gene names denote mouse genes. The DNA ends 4 residues before the CDR3 does, and the rest of the CDR3 is filled in from the germline J gene. The chain carries TRBV1 and TRBJ2-3; 8 nucleotides agree with TRBD2. The CDR3 extends over 15 amino acids. The V segment lost 5 bases and the J segment 0 bases; nucleotides outside the gene matches: 4. From germline, CDR1 is NSQYPW and CDR2 LRSPGD (reference sequence). CDR3 residues: CTCSRTGFSAETLYF. The CDR3 bases that were read are TGCACCTGCAGTCGGACTGGGTTTAGTGCAGAA.

Comment on this clone: Genes here carry mouse names. Read sequence stops 4 residues before the CDR3 end, and the germline J gene provides the missing end. Additional DNA sequences in this sample encode the identical CDR3. V gene TRBV19 combines with J gene TRBJ2-2; TRBD1 agrees at 10 bases. The CDR3 totals 15 residues. The germline V gene encodes CDR1 FNHDT and CDR2 SITEND (reference sequence). Germline trimming cut 5 bases from V and 3 bases from J; bases unmatched to any gene: 4. CDR3 DNA (partial): TGTGCCAGCAGCCCGGGACAGGGGTACACCGGG. It yields the protein CASSPGQGYTG. The whole CDR3 sequence is CASSPGQGYTGQLYF.

Concerning this clone itself: Mouse names are used for the genes. The read falls 4 residues short of the CDR3 end, and the missing part is taken from the germline J gene. This chain connects TRBV12-1 to TRBJ1-2; TRBD1 agrees at 7 bases. The CDR3 has 14 residues. J was trimmed by 1 base and V by 4 bases; bases with no gene match: 5. CDR1 and CDR2 from the germline V gene are SGHSN and HYEKVE. CDR3 bases read: TGTGCCAGCTCGCAGACAGGGTTAAACTCC. It is translated as CASSQTGLNS. The CDR3 in its entirety is CASSQTGLNSDYTF.

To note about this clone: Mouse gene names and germline throughout. The read terminates 4 residues before the CDR3 end, so the remaining end is supplied by the germline J gene. J is TRBJ2-1 and V is TRBV13-1, with 9 bases lining up with TRBD2. Germline V gene lookup returns CDR1 NSHNY and CDR2 SYGAGN. V trimming: 0 bases; J trimming: 6 bases; junction bases outside the gene matches: 4. This CDR3 comprises 15 residues. CDR3 protein: CASSDGLGDGAEQFF. The sequenced CDR3 bases are TGTGCCAGCAGTGATGGACTGGGGGATGGTGCT.

Regarding this clone: Here the gene names and germline are mouse. The read terminates 3 residues ahead of where the CDR3 ends, so the germline J gene completes it. The chain uses TRBV19 and TRBJ1-6; possible D gene TRBD1, 6 bases. TRBJ1-6 falls under the ORF class, with uncertain function. CDR3 length equals 14 residues. V lost 1 base, J lost 5 bases, and 7 bases lay in between. From germline, CDR1 is FNHDT and CDR2 SITEND (reference sequence). The part of the CDR3 DNA that was read is TGTGCCAGCAGTATACCAGGGGATAATTCGCCC. It codes for CASSIPGDNSP. The entire CDR3 sequence reads CASSIPGDNSPLYF.

Note on this clone: The genes and germline here are from mouse. The missing CDR3 end, 4 residues past where the read stops, is filled in from the germline J gene. The chain links TRBV5 to TRBJ2-2, with 7 bases lining up with TRBD2. The CDR3 has 15 residues. In germline, CDR1 is LGHNA, CDR2 YNLKQL (reference sequence). Germline trimming cut 4 bases from V and 4 bases from J; bases unmatched to any gene: 6. The sequenced part of the CDR3 DNA is TGTGCCAGCAGCCCCACTGGGGAGAGCACCGGG. Translating gives CASSPTGESTG. The full CDR3 protein is CASSPTGESTGQLYF.

This clone was detected a few times. Gene names and germline match the mouse. The read is 4 residues too short to cover the CDR3 end, so that end is filled in from the germline J gene. The chain employs TRBV5 and TRBJ2-2; 11 nucleotides agree with TRBD2. The V gene's germline CDR1 is LGHNA and CDR2 YNLKQL (reference sequence). The CDR3 length is 16 residues. J lost 1 base, V lost 4 bases, and 2 bases had no gene match. The CDR3 sequence is CASSPGLGVNTGQLYF. The CDR3 DNA, read in part, is TGTGCCAGCAGCCCGGGACTGGGGGTAAACACCGGG.

This clone was seen only a few times. The genes and germline here are from mouse. The CDR3 end lies 4 residues beyond the end of the read and is filled in from the germline J gene. This chain uses TRBV5 with TRBJ2-3, with TRBD1 as a possible D gene (6 bases). The CDR3 has 14 amino acids. V was clipped by 5 bases and J by 0 bases, with 9 bases between them. Germline lookup yields CDR1 LGHNA and CDR2 YNLKQL (reference sequence). The CDR3 reads CASSNRDSAETLYF. Incomplete CDR3 DNA: TGTGCCAGCAGCAACAGGGATAGTGCAGAA.

Comment on this clone: Mouse names are used for the genes. Sequencing ends 4 residues short of the CDR3 end; the germline J gene provides the rest. This chain uses TRBV13-1 with TRBJ2-7, with TRBD2 identical over 11 bases. CDR1 is NSHNY and CDR2 is SYGAGN in the germline V gene. V shed 5 bases and J 0 bases; nucleotides not matched to a gene: 4. The CDR3 loop spans 15 amino acids. CDR3 residues: CASRATGGVSYEQYF. The part of the CDR3 DNA that was read is TGTGCCAGCAGGGCGACTGGGGGGGTCTCCTAT.

To note about this clone: Genes here carry mouse names. The CDR3 bases that were read are TGTGCCAGCAGACAGGTCTATAATTCGCCC. It translates to CASRQVYNSP. The full CDR3 is CASRQVYNSPLYF. The rearrangement links TRBV13-3 to TRBJ1-6, with D perhaps TRBD1 (5 bases). The read terminates 3 residues ahead of where the CDR3 ends, so the germline J gene completes it. TRBJ1-6 is annotated as an ORF whose role is uncertain. The germline V and J ends were trimmed by 5 bases and 3 bases, with 6 bases remaining between them. The CDR3 is 13 amino acids. Per the germline V gene, CDR1 is NNHDY and CDR2 is SYVADS.

A few counts support this clone. Germline and genes: mouse. The read stops 4 residues short of the end of the CDR3; the missing end is completed from the germline J gene. The chain has TRBV14 and TRBJ2-3, with TRBD2 matching over 7 bases. Trimming cost V 2 bases and J 0 bases; bases outside gene matches: 6. The CDR3 has 16 amino acids. Germline CDR1 reads SGHDT; CDR2 reads FRDEAV. The CDR3 bases that were read are TGTGCCAGCAGTTTTAACTGGGGTACTAGTGCAGAA. Translation gives CASSFNWGTSAE. The whole CDR3 region reads CASSFNWGTSAETLYF.

This clone was detected a few times. Mouse names are used for the genes. The CDR3 end lies 3 residues beyond the end of the read and is filled in from the germline J gene. The chain couples TRBV13-1 to TRBJ1-6, with 7 positions matching TRBD1. TRBJ1-6 is annotated as an ORF whose role is uncertain. CDR3 size: 14 residues. V trimming: 3 bases; J trimming: 6 bases; junction bases outside the gene matches: 3. Per the germline V gene, CDR1 is NSHNY and CDR2 is SYGAGN. The CDR3 sequence: CASSGDRANSPLYF. The CDR3 bases that were read are TGTGCCAGCAGTGGAGACAGGGCTAATTCGCCC.